These 20 T cell receptor beta chains came from one sample sequenced in a study of PD-L1 blockade in urothelial cancer. Only in-frame clones appear in the TCRdb table, and some are missing; sequencing was by immunoSEQ multiplex PCR. This repertoire shows some 52,000 clones, about 80% found once; its top ten account for 5.8%. This specimen consisted of PBMCs, obtained around atezolizumab (anti-PD-L1) treatment. These receptors were taken from a man in his forties with urothelial cancer.

The chain combines TRBV19 with TRBJ2-1; weak D call: TRBD2 (5 bases). V was clipped by 2 bases and J by 9 bases, with 14 bases between them. The germline gives CDR1 LNHDA, CDR2 SQIVND (reference sequence). This CDR3 region has 14 residues. As DNA, the CDR3 is TGTGCCAGTAGTATAAAACTAGGCCCCGGTGAGCAGTTCTTC. Translated: CASSIKLGPGEQFF.

This clone was observed a single time. The V and J genes are TRBV7-9 and TRBJ1-4; 12 bases are shared with TRBD1. This CDR3 is 17 amino acids long. Unmatched junction bases numbered 6, after V lost 4 bases and J lost 3 bases. Germline V gives CDR1 SEHNR, CDR2 FQNEAQ (reference sequence). The CDR3 region has the DNA TGTGCCAGCAGCTCTCCGGGACAGGGGGCGTCTAATGAAAAACTGTTTTTT. It encodes CASSSPGQGASNEKLFF.

The chain links TRBV28 to TRBJ2-1; perhaps TRBD1 as D (6 bases). V gave up 1 base and J gave up 7 bases, with 14 bases separating them. Germline V gene data show CDR1 as MDHEN and CDR2 as SYDVKM. The CDR3 covers 15 residues. The CDR3 nucleotides read TGTGCCAGCAGTTTATTGGGGGCCCAAGAAAATGAGCAGTTCTTC. Residues: CASSLLGAQENEQFF.

The V call is TRBV19, the J call TRBJ1-3; D unclear. The CDR3 runs to 11 residues. Germline values: CDR1 LNHDA, CDR2 SQIVND (reference sequence). V gave up 9 bases and J gave up 1 base, with 4 bases separating them. The CDR3 sequence: CASQSGNTIYF. Here the CDR3 DNA reads TGTGCCAGCCAATCTGGAAACACCATATATTTT.

The rearrangement joins TRBV5-1 to TRBJ2-7; TRBD2 might be the D (6 bases). Trimming removed 1 base at V and 1 base at J, with 15 bases between. Germline V gives CDR1 SGHRS, CDR2 YFSETQ. CDR3 length: 16 amino acids. The CDR3 loop is CASSLFPGSPSYEQYF. The CDR3 bases are TGCGCCAGCAGCTTGTTCCCCGGGAGCCCTTCCTACGAGCAGTACTTC.

This chain links TRBV28 with TRBJ2-5; 7 bases fit TRBD1. CDR1 is MDHEN, CDR2 SYDVKM, per germline. This CDR3 is built from 14 residues. With 2 bases clipped from V and 2 bases from J, the junction kept 2 bases outside the gene matches. The chain's CDR3 is CASSLPGQQETQYF. For the CDR3, the DNA is TGTGCCAGCAGTTTACCGGGACAGCAAGAGACCCAGTACTTC.

This chain's CDR3 is CASSPTEEQETQYF. The DNA for the CDR3 is TGTGCCAGCTCACCGACTGAGGAGCAAGAGACCCAGTACTTC. The V gene is TRBV18, the J gene TRBJ2-5; D is undetermined. Germline lookup yields CDR1 KGHSH and CDR2 LQKENI. V shed 3 bases and J shed 2 bases, with 10 bases lying between them. The CDR3 loop spans 14 amino acids.

The gene calls are TRBV2 and TRBJ2-7; D remains ambiguous. The CDR3 length is 11 residues. The V gene's germline CDR1 is SNHLY and CDR2 FYNNEI. V dropped 5 bases and J dropped 7 bases, with 9 bases sitting between them. CDR3 amino acids: CASSYEEEQYF. The CDR3 nucleotides are TGTGCCAGCAGTTACGAGGAGGAGCAGTACTTC.

The genes are TRBV2 and TRBJ2-7; D is perhaps TRBD2 (6 bases). This CDR3 region has 14 residues. The germline V gene encodes CDR1 SNHLY and CDR2 FYNNEI. Trimming cost V 4 bases and J 6 bases, with 16 bases left between them. The CDR3 DNA reads as TGTGCCAGCAGTGTGGAGGGGCGCACGGGCGAGCAGTACTTC. This codes for CASSVEGRTGEQYF.

This clone appeared once. The chain carries TRBV5-4 and TRBJ2-1; D is undetermined. In germline, CDR1 is SGHNT, CDR2 YYREEE (reference sequence). V lost 1 base and J lost 8, with 4 bases in between. This CDR3 has 11 amino acids. CDR3 region: CASSLTDEQFF. The CDR3 DNA is TGTGCCAGCAGCTTGACGGATGAGCAGTTCTTC.

The rearrangement links TRBV7-9 to TRBJ2-7; D remains unclear. This CDR3 comprises 13 residues. Trimming pared 0 bases from V and 1 base from J, leaving 4 bases between. Germline CDR1 SEHNR, CDR2 FQNEAQ (reference sequence). The CDR3 reads CASSLAGSYEQYF. The CDR3 DNA reads TGTGCCAGCAGCTTAGCCGGGTCCTACGAGCAGTACTTC.

The chain employs TRBV5-6 and TRBJ2-1; D ambiguous. Germline V gene data show CDR1 as SGHDT and CDR2 as YYEEEE. The CDR3 is made up of 11 amino acids. V was pared by 0 bases and J by 10 bases, with 5 bases between. CDR3 bases: TGTGCCAGCAGCTTGGCTCTAGAGCAGTTCTTC. Its translation: CASSLALEQFF.

This clone was observed a single time. V is TRBV2 and J is TRBJ1-2; D gene uncertain. The CDR3 has 12 residues. The V gene's germline CDR1 is SNHLY and CDR2 FYNNEI. V shed 3 bases and J shed 8 bases, with 10 bases lying between them. CDR3 loop: CASSEQAQGYTF. In nucleotides, the CDR3 is TGTGCCAGCAGTGAGCAAGCGCAGGGCTACACCTTC.

The count of this clone is one. The rearrangement joins TRBV30 to TRBJ2-2; tentatively, D is TRBD1 (6 bases). The CDR3 spans 14 residues. Trimming took off 4 bases at V and 3 bases at J, with 12 bases between the two ends. Germline V CDR1 and CDR2: GTSNPN, SVGIG (reference sequence). The CDR3 reads CAWKEGEHTGELFF. The CDR3 coding sequence is TGTGCCTGGAAAGAGGGGGAACACACCGGGGAGCTGTTTTTT.

In this sample, this clone turned up once. The chain couples TRBV2 to TRBJ2-5; D possibly corresponds to TRBD2 (5 bases). V was trimmed by 4 bases and J by 7 bases, leaving 7 bases between them. The CDR3 totals 11 residues. Germline-derived CDR1 and CDR2 are SNHLY and FYNNEI. The CDR3, as DNA: TGTGCCAGCAGTGTGGGAGTGACCCAGTACTTC. Its protein is CASSVGVTQYF.

The chain links TRBV5-5 to TRBJ2-7; 7 positions agree with TRBD2. The CDR3 spans 16 residues. In germline, CDR1 is SGHKS, CDR2 YYEKEE (reference sequence). The trim removed 3 bases at V and 4 bases at J, leaving 13 bases unmatched. Written as DNA, the CDR3 is TGTGCCAGCAGCTATCGTACAGGCGGGGGAAGTTACGAGCAGTACTTC. It codes for CASSYRTGGGSYEQYF.

The chain is built from TRBV27 and TRBJ2-7; 10 bases match TRBD2. The CDR3 totals 15 residues. Per germline, CDR1 MNHEY and CDR2 SMNVEV (reference sequence). Trimming cost V 3 bases and J 5 bases; bases outside gene matches: 7. This CDR3 is CASSFSLAGVHEQYF. The DNA for the CDR3 is TGTGCCAGCAGTTTTTCCCTAGCGGGAGTCCACGAGCAGTACTTC.

V usage is TRBV9 and J usage is TRBJ1-3; 8 bases fit TRBD1. With 3 bases clipped from V and 0 bases from J, the junction kept 5 bases outside the gene matches. Germline V gene lookup returns CDR1 SGDLS and CDR2 YYNGEE. This CDR3 comprises 16 residues. The CDR3: CASSARQGTSGNTIYF. The CDR3 coding sequence is TGTGCCAGCAGCGCTCGACAGGGGACCTCTGGAAACACCATATATTTT.

The chain recombines TRBV13 with TRBJ1-2; D might be TRBD1 (5 bases). Germline V CDR1 and CDR2: PRHDT, FYEKMQ (reference sequence). Trimming removed 4 bases from V and 9 bases from J, with 18 bases in between. The CDR3 covers 14 residues. CDR3 protein: CASSSRAQANSYTF. The DNA of the CDR3 is TGTGCCAGCAGCTCCAGGGCCCAAGCGAATAGCTACACCTTC.

V and J are TRBV11-1 and TRBJ2-1; 7 positions agree with TRBD2. Germline V gene sequence: CDR1 SGHAT, CDR2 FQDESV (reference sequence). V shed 5 bases, J shed 10 bases, and the junction held 5 bases outside the gene matches. The CDR3 is 12 residues long. As DNA, the CDR3 is TGTGCCAGCAGCCCCTCGGGGGGAGAGCAGTTCTTC. This sequence encodes CASSPSGGEQFF.